The next 17 T cell receptor beta chains were all read from a single sample in a study of CD8+ T cells in alopecia areata. The sequencing template was cDNA reverse transcribed from extracted RNA. Sequenced by immunoSEQ multiplex PCR; TCRdb stores in-frame clones only, minus some. Among 130,000 to 150,000 clones listed, over 45% were seen once. The sample was CD4+ T cells sorted from blood. Every receptor here comes from a human donor with alopecia areata.

This clone was observed a few times. This chain's CDR3 is CASSPKGLAGYNEQFF. CDR3 DNA sequence: TGTGCCAGCAGCCCTAAGGGACTAGCGGGGTACAATGAGCAGTTCTTC. The chain is built from TRBV9 and TRBJ2-1, with 13 bases aligning to TRBD2. Germline V gene lookup returns CDR1 SGDLS and CDR2 YYNGEE. V shed 4 bases and J 4 bases; nucleotides not matched to a gene: 5. This CDR3 comprises 16 residues.

V gene TRBV6-5 combines with J gene TRBJ2-1; 11 bases fit TRBD1. Germline assignment: CDR1 MNHEY and CDR2 SVGAGI. The CDR3 sequence is 13 residues long. V was pared by 6 bases and J by 9 bases, with 4 bases of the junction left unmatched. CDR3 in amino acids: CASRRTGGAEQFF. Here the CDR3 DNA reads TGTGCCAGCAGAAGGACAGGGGGCGCTGAGCAGTTCTTC.

The chain is built from TRBV6-5 and TRBJ2-7; 7 bases fit TRBD2. The CDR3 sequence is 14 residues long. Per the germline V gene, CDR1 is MNHEY and CDR2 is SVGAGI. The V and J ends lost 7 bases and 7 bases, in that order; junction bases with no gene match: 13. In DNA form, the CDR3 reads TGTGCCAGCAAACCTAGCGTGGTGGGGGGGGAGCAGTACTTC. This sequence encodes CASKPSVVGGEQYF.

The V and J genes are TRBV27 and TRBJ1-5; TRBD1 agrees at 7 bases. The germline gives CDR1 MNHEY, CDR2 SMNVEV (reference sequence). The ends lost 3 bases at V and 2 bases at J; junction bases unmatched: 7. This CDR3 has 16 amino acids. The CDR3 DNA follows: TGTGCCAGCAGTTTGGAGGGGGCCACGGGCAATCAGCCCCAGCATTTT. Amino acid sequence: CASSLEGATGNQPQHF.

In this sample, this clone turned up a few times. In DNA form, the CDR3 reads TGCAGCGTTGTGTGGGACGGCAACACAGGCAATCAGCCCCAGCATTTT. It yields the protein CSVVWDGNTGNQPQHF. The J gene is TRBJ1-5, the V gene TRBV29-1, with D perhaps TRBD1 (5 bases). This CDR3 comprises 16 residues. In germline, CDR1 is SQVTM, CDR2 ANQGSEA. V lost 4 bases, J lost 2 bases, and 18 bases lay in between.

This clone has only a few counts. The chain joins TRBV4-1 to TRBJ1-2; no firm D call. This CDR3 contains 15 residues. CDR1 is MGHRA and CDR2 is YSYEKL in the germline V gene. V gave up 0 bases and J gave up 2 bases, with 10 bases separating them. The CDR3 DNA reads as TGCGCCAGCAGCCAAGAGCGAGTAGGCAACTATGGCTACACCTTC. It yields the protein CASSQERVGNYGYTF.

The chain carries TRBV20-1 and TRBJ2-1; D call uncertain. This CDR3 contains 11 residues. Germline lookup yields CDR1 DFQATT and CDR2 SNEGSKA (reference sequence). The V end lost 6 bases, the J end lost 5 bases, and 8 bases lay between the germline ends. CDR3 sequence (DNA): TGCAGTGCATCTCTCCACAATGAGCAGTTCTTC. Its protein is CSASLHNEQFF.

The chain couples TRBV5-1 to TRBJ2-1; perhaps D is TRBD1 or TRBD2 (5 bases each). The CDR3 runs 13 residues. Germline V gene sequence: CDR1 SGHRS, CDR2 YFSETQ. Trimming left V 0 bases short and J 13 bases short, with 14 bases between. The chain's CDR3 is CASSLDGGVRQFF. The CDR3 DNA follows: TGCGCCAGCAGCTTGGATGGGGGAGTAAGACAGTTCTTC.

The chain carries TRBV28 and TRBJ2-7; D is uncertain. The CDR3 loop spans 13 amino acids. V lost 5 bases, J lost 2 bases, and 10 bases lay in between. Germline V gene lookup returns CDR1 MDHEN and CDR2 SYDVKM. The CDR3 nucleotides are TGTGCCAGCAGTGATGGCGGAGCCTACGAGCAGTACTTC. As protein: CASSDGGAYEQYF.

This clone was seen a few times. This chain joins TRBV7-2 and TRBJ1-2; D possibly corresponds to TRBD1 (6 bases). The CDR3 sequence is 13 residues long. V was cut by 5 bases and J by 3 bases, with 10 bases left in between. CDR1 is SGHTA and CDR2 is FQGNSA in the germline V gene. CDR3 in amino acids: CASSVDSDYGYTF. The CDR3 bases are TGTGCCAGCAGCGTGGACAGCGACTATGGCTACACCTTC.

The rearrangement joins TRBV27 to TRBJ1-3, with no clear D. CDR1 is MNHEY and CDR2 is SMNVEV in the germline V gene (reference sequence). V lost 0 bases to trimming and J lost 0 bases, with 9 bases between them. The CDR3 totals 16 residues. Written as DNA, the CDR3 is TGTGCCAGCAGTTTATCCGGGATCGGCTCTGGAAACACCATATATTTT. Translation gives CASSLSGIGSGNTIYF.

The rearrangement joins TRBV11-3 to TRBJ1-1, with D uncertain. This CDR3 is built from 14 residues. The V gene lost 4 bases and the J gene lost 0 bases, with 9 bases spanning the gap. CDR1 is SGHNT, CDR2 YENEEA, per germline. The CDR3 reads CASSSPPVNTEAFF. CDR3 bases: TGTGCCAGCAGCTCCCCCCCGGTGAACACTGAAGCTTTCTTT.

This clone was seen a few times. The chain employs TRBV7-9 and TRBJ2-1; D unresolved. From germline, CDR1 is SEHNR and CDR2 FQNEAQ (reference sequence). Trimming took 5 bases from V and 10 from J, leaving 15 bases between them. CDR3 size: 13 residues. This chain's CDR3 is CASSVMLADEQFF. The CDR3 DNA is TGTGCCAGCAGCGTAATGTTGGCGGACGAGCAGTTCTTC.

The chain recombines TRBV29-1 with TRBJ2-3; 7 nucleotides match TRBD1. Trimming took 6 bases from V and 0 from J; bases not matched to a gene: 6. There are 14 residues in the CDR3. CDR1 and CDR2 from the germline V gene are SQVTM and ANQGSEA. CDR3 sequence (DNA): TGCAGCGTGGGACCGGGACAGAGCACAGATACGCAGTATTTT. This sequence encodes CSVGPGQSTDTQYF.

This clone was counted only a few times. The chain is built from TRBV28 and TRBJ2-7; 8 bases are shared with TRBD1. The germline CDR1 and CDR2 sequences are MDHEN and SYDVKM. This CDR3 has 12 residues. Trimming cost V 8 bases and J 3 bases; bases outside gene matches: 3. This CDR3 is CASGDRRYEQYF. The CDR3, as DNA: TGTGCCAGCGGGGACAGGCGCTACGAGCAGTACTTC. The complete variable domain, with remaining parts taken from reference TRBV28 and TRBJ2-7, reads DVKVTQSSRYLVKRTGEKVFLECVQDMDHENMFWYRQDPGLGLRLIYFSYDVKMKEKGDIPEGYSVSREKKERFSLILESASTNQTSMYLCASGDRRYEQYFGPGTRLTVT.

The chain joins TRBV2 to TRBJ1-2; no clear D gene. Deletions cut 1 base from V and 2 bases from J, with 8 bases between. Germline loops: CDR1 SNHLY, CDR2 FYNNEI. The CDR3 extends over 14 amino acids. DNA of the CDR3: TGTGCCAGCAGTGAAGAGGGTTTAAACTATGGCTACACCTTC. Its translation is CASSEEGLNYGYTF.

This clone has just a few counts. This chain uses TRBV10-3 with TRBJ2-7, with TRBD2 matching over 9 bases. From germline, CDR1 is ENHRY and CDR2 SYGVKD. After removal of 7 bases from V and 3 bases from J, the junction contained 7 bases not matched to a gene. This CDR3 is built from 14 residues. CDR3 sequence: CAIKWREGFYEQYF. CDR3 in DNA: TGTGCCATCAAATGGCGGGAGGGCTTCTACGAGCAGTACTTC.